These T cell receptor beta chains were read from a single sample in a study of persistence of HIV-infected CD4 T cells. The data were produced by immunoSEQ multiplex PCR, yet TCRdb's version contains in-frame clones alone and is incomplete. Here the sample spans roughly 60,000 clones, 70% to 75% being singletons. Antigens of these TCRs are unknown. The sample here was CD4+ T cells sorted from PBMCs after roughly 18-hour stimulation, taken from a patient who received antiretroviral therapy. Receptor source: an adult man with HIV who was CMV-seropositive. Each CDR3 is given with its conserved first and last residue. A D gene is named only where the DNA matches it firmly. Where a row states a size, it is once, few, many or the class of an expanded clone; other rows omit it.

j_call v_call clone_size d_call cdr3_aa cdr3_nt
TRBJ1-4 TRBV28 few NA CASSLGGDEKLFF TGTGCCAGCAGTTTAGGGGGAGATGAAAAACTGTTTTTT
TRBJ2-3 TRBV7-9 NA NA CASSPPDKLVTDTQYF TGTGCCAGCAGTCCGCCGGACAAGTTAGTGACAGATACGCAGTATTTT
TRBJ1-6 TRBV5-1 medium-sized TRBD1 CASSFAPGTGGYSPLHF TGCGCCAGCAGCTTCGCGCCGGGGACAGGGGGCTATTCACCCCTCCACTTT
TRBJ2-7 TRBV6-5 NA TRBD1 CASSDRGIFIDEQYF TGTGCCAGCAGCGACAGGGGAATTTTCATTGACGAGCAGTACTTC
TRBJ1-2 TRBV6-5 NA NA CASSYGGYLGYTF TGTGCCAGCAGCTATGGGGGGTACTTGGGCTACACCTTC
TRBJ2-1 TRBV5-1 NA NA CASSLAYSDEQFF TGCGCCAGCAGCTTGGCCTACAGCGATGAGCAGTTCTTC
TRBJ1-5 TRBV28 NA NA CASSVREIYNQPQHF TGTGCCAGCAGTGTCAGGGAAATTTACAATCAGCCCCAGCATTTT
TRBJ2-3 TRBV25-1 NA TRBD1 CASSVGDRAGDTQYF TGTGCCAGCAGTGTTGGGGACAGGGCTGGAGATACGCAGTATTTT
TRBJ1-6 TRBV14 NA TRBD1 CASSQETGGPRSPLHF TGTGCCAGCAGCCAAGAGACAGGGGGCCCCAGGTCACCCCTCCACTTT
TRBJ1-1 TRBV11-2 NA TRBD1 CASSLSPRTGPRDTEAFF TGTGCCAGCAGCTTAAGCCCTCGGACAGGGCCTAGGGACACTGAAGCTTTCTTT
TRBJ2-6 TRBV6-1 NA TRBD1 CASSGPTGTGQSGANVLTF TGTGCCAGCAGTGGACCAACCGGGACAGGCCAGTCTGGGGCCAACGTCCTGACTTTC
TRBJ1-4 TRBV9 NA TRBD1 CASSVGPGQTNEKLFF TGTGCCAGCAGCGTCGGACCGGGACAGACTAATGAAAAACTGTTTTTT
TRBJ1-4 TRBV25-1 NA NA CASSEYERGSLEKLFF TGTGCCAGCAGTGAATACGAACGGGGGTCCCTTGAAAAACTGTTTTTT
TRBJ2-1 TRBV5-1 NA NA CASSLGEGNEQFF TGCGCCAGCAGCTTGGGGGAAGGGAATGAGCAGTTCTTC
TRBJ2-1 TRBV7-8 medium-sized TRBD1 CASSSGQGAINEQFF TGTGCCAGCAGCTCAGGACAGGGGGCGATCAATGAGCAGTTCTTC
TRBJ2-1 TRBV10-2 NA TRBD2 CASSAPLAVGSYNEQFF TGCGCCAGCAGTGCTCCTCTAGCGGTGGGCTCCTACAATGAGCAGTTCTTC
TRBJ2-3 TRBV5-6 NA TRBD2 CASLWGRGARGTQYF TGTGCCAGCCTCTGGGGGCGGGGGGCAAGGGGTACGCAGTATTTT
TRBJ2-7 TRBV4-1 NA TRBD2 CASSQTSGGPSYEQYF TGCGCCAGCAGCCAGACTAGCGGGGGTCCCTCCTACGAGCAGTACTTC
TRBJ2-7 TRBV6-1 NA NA CASSEDTYEQYF TGTGCCAGCAGTGAAGACACCTACGAGCAGTACTTC
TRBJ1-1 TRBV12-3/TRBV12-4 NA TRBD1 CASRLDRGTEAFF TGTGCCAGCAGGCTGGACAGGGGGACTGAAGCTTTCTTT
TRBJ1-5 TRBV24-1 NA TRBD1 CATSDPTGGVGNQPQHF TGTGCCACCAGTGACCCTACAGGGGGCGTCGGCAATCAGCCCCAGCATTTT
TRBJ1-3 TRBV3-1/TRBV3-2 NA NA CASSLGGGPTGNTIYF TGTGCCAGCAGCCTTGGGGGCGGCCCCACTGGAAACACCATATATTTT
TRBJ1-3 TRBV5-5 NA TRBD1 CASSSQGASSGNTIYF TGTGCCAGCAGCTCTCAGGGGGCCAGCTCTGGAAACACCATATATTTT
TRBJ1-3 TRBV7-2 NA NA CASATGFSGNTIYF TGTGCCAGCGCCACAGGGTTCTCTGGAAACACCATATATTTT
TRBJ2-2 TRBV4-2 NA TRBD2 CASSPTSGGKSGELFF TGTGCCAGCAGCCCAACTAGCGGGGGTAAATCCGGGGAGCTGTTTTTT
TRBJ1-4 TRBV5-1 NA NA CASSARDSSGKLFF TGCGCCAGCAGCGCGCGGGACTCCTCCGGAAAACTGTTTTTT
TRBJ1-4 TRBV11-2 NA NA CASSLSRQNEKLFF TGTGCCAGCAGCTTGTCACGCCAGAATGAAAAACTGTTTTTT
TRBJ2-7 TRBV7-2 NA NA CASSPRQNSYEQYF TGTGCCAGCAGCCCCAGACAAAACTCCTACGAGCAGTACTTC